The 9 T cell receptor beta chains given below trace back to one sample, sequenced in a study of early T cells in non-severe SARS-CoV-2 infection. Using its own MiXCR run on the 5' RACE reads, TCRdb lists one record per CDR3 protein. The table shows about 52,000 distinct CDR3 sequences, with 11% occurring only once. Sequenced sample: whole blood. Receptors were obtained from an adult who was a healthcare worker with PCR-confirmed SARS-CoV-2 infection or an uninfected control (not recorded which).

The chain is built from TRBV5-6 and TRBJ1-5; TRBD1 might be the D (5 bases). The CDR3 has 13 amino acids. V lost 6 bases to trimming and J lost 9 bases, with 16 bases between them. Per germline, CDR1 SGHDT and CDR2 YYEEEE. The CDR3 loop reads CASNRSSQGPQHF. The CDR3 DNA reads TGTGCCAGCAACAGGTCGTCGCAGGGGCCCCAGCATTTT. Looking up the rest from reference TRBV5-6 and TRBJ1-5 gives the full variable domain: DAGVTQSPTHLIKTRGQQVTLRCSPKSGHDTVSWYQQALGQGPQFIFQYYEEEERQRGNFPDRFSGHQFPNYSSELNVNALLLGDSALYLCASNRSSQGPQHFGDGTRLSIL.

The chain joins TRBV12-3 or TRBV12-4 to TRBJ2-1; D uncertain. The CDR3 consists of 15 residues. V was cut by 4 bases and J by 0 bases, with 10 bases left in between. The DNA of the CDR3 is TGTGCCAGCAGTTCGCAGAGGAGCTCCTACAATGAGCAGTTCTTC. As protein: CASSSQRSSYNEQFF.

V is TRBV7-3 and J is TRBJ2-3; no definite D call. The germline V gene has CDR1 SGHTA and CDR2 FQGTGA. Trimming left V 2 bases short and J 6 bases short, with 15 bases between. The CDR3 contains 15 residues. CDR3 nucleotide sequence: TGTGCCAGCAGCTTAGCCGCGACTCCCTTGGATACGCAGTATTTT. Residues: CASSLAATPLDTQYF.

Of note for this clonotype: Just one base apart from a much larger clone, this may be a read error. V is TRBV6-1 and J is TRBJ2-1; D is unclear. The CDR3 has 14 amino acids. Trimming stripped 7 bases from V and 2 bases from J, with 12 bases between. Per the germline V gene, CDR1 is MNHNS and CDR2 is SASEGT. As DNA, the CDR3 is TGTGCCAGCAATCCCAGACACCCCTACAATGAGCAGTTCTTC. Its protein product is CASNPRHPYNEQFF.

This sequence joins TRBV5-1 and TRBJ2-1; D unresolved. Germline loops: CDR1 SGHRS, CDR2 YFSETQ. CDR3 length: 13 residues. Trimming removed 4 bases at V and 0 bases at J, with 5 bases between. The CDR3 DNA reads TGCGCCAGCAGCCCGAGCTCCTACAATGAGCAGTTCTTC. Translated, it gives CASSPSSYNEQFF.

This clonotype was seen ten or more times. The chain has TRBV3-1 and TRBJ2-5; the D is unclear. Germline lookup yields CDR1 LGHDT and CDR2 YNNKEL (reference sequence). Trimming left V 3 bases short and J 4 bases short, with 6 bases between. This CDR3 spans 12 amino acids. The CDR3 loop reads CASSHNGETQYF. The DNA for the CDR3 is TGTGCCAGCAGCCACAACGGAGAGACCCAGTACTTC.

The table lists this clonotype with many counts. The chain is built from TRBV20-1 and TRBJ2-3; TRBD2 agrees at 8 bases. The CDR3 covers 15 residues. Germline values: CDR1 DFQATT, CDR2 SNEGSKA (reference sequence). V lost 6 bases to trimming and J lost 2 bases; unmatched junction nucleotides: 10. CDR3 amino acids: CSATIAGTFTDTQYF. The CDR3 nucleotides read TGCAGTGCCACAATAGCGGGGACCTTCACAGATACGCAGTATTTT.

The chain links TRBV2 to TRBJ2-3, with D hard to call. The V gene lost 7 bases and the J gene lost 0 bases, with 14 bases spanning the gap. CDR1 is SNHLY, CDR2 FYNNEI, per germline. The length of the CDR3 is 15 residues. CDR3 region: CASKPRLGSTDTQYF. The CDR3 coding sequence is TGTGCCAGCAAGCCCCGGCTAGGGAGCACAGATACGCAGTATTTT. Complete variable domain (other parts from reference TRBV2 and TRBJ2-3): EPEVTQTPSHQVTQMGQEVILRCVPISNHLYFYWYRQILGQKVEFLVSFYNNEISEKSEIFDDQFSVERPDGSNFTLKIRSTKLEDSAMYFCASKPRLGSTDTQYFGPGTRLTVL.

This clonotype was observed a few times. V usage is TRBV24-1 and J usage is TRBJ2-3; D might be TRBD1 or TRBD2, each matching 5 bases. The CDR3 is 16 residues long. Trimming cost V 8 bases and J 2 bases, with 19 bases left between them. Germline CDR1 reads KGHDR; CDR2 reads SFDVKD. This CDR3 is CATNSGAGAHTDTQYF. CDR3 in DNA: TGTGCCACCAATTCCGGGGCTGGGGCACACACAGATACGCAGTATTTT.